These 7 T cell receptor beta chains originate from one sample sequenced in a study of T cells after yellow fever vaccination (dated by TCRdb to between 2019 and 2020). Library preparation employed 5' RACE. TCRdb lists the instrument as Illumina NovaSeq 6000. The public reads were quality trimmed at Q25 with fastp and then assembled into clones with MiXCR by TCRdb, keeping productive beta chains. A single entry per CDR3 protein holds the most common genes and DNA from its merged rows. The sample yields 230,000 or so distinct CDR3 sequences; about 3.9% were counted once. Clones ranked in the top ten supply under 20% of the sample. Reading the label with the study, this specimen's treatment or condition is: live attenuated yellow fever vaccine strain. Sequenced material: PBMCs, taken 15 days after the yellow fever booster vaccination. The receptors here all came from a man aged 18-30 years who received the YFV17D yellow fever vaccine.

This clonotype was recorded a few times. The genes are TRBV19 and TRBJ2-7; no definite D call. Germline V gene lookup returns CDR1 LNHDA and CDR2 SQIVND (reference sequence). This CDR3 spans 15 amino acids. V lost 5 bases, J lost 4 bases, and 18 bases lay in between. Here the CDR3 DNA reads TGTGCCAGTAGTTTTCGACACGCTGGGCCTTACGAGCAGTACGTC. Translation: CASSFRHAGPYEQYV.

This clonotype was counted many times. This chain joins TRBV5-1 and TRBJ2-4, with no clear D. The length of the CDR3 is 13 residues. Trimming left V 1 base short and J 6 bases short, with 8 bases between. The germline gives CDR1 SGHRS, CDR2 YFSETQ. The DNA for the CDR3 is TGCGCCAGCAGCTTGTCGACCGGAAACATTCAGTACTTC. It encodes CASSLSTGNIQYF.

In this sample, this clonotype turned up many times. The chain links TRBV5-1 to TRBJ2-4, with TRBD1 identical over 8 bases. Trimming at V came to 4 bases and at J to 9 bases, leaving 3 bases not matched to a gene. The CDR3 consists of 12 residues. The germline V gene encodes CDR1 SGHRS and CDR2 YFSETQ. This CDR3 is CASSPDRGIQYF. The CDR3 DNA reads TGCGCCAGCAGCCCAGACAGGGGCATTCAGTACTTC.

Many counts were recorded for this clonotype. This rearrangement joins TRBV7-8 to TRBJ1-1; TRBD1 is a possible D gene (6 bases). V shed 0 bases and J shed 6 bases, with 14 bases lying between them. The V gene's germline CDR1 is SGHVS and CDR2 FQNEAQ. The CDR3 totals 15 residues. CDR3 region: CASSLAAGTPPEAFF. Written as DNA, the CDR3 is TGTGCCAGCAGCTTAGCAGCCGGGACACCACCTGAAGCTTTCTTT.

This clonotype was recorded at least ten times. The V call is TRBV15, the J call TRBJ2-2; a possible D gene is TRBD2 (7 bases). CDR1 LNHNV and CDR2 YYDKDF come from the germline V gene (reference sequence). The CDR3 is made up of 18 amino acids. V lost 5 bases and J 2 bases, leaving 21 bases between the germline ends. CDR3 DNA: TGTGCCACCAGCTCGAATTTGGGGGGGCGACTTAACACCGGGGAGCTGTTTTTT. Protein product: CATSSNLGGRLNTGELFF.

This clonotype was seen at least ten times. The chain couples TRBV28 to TRBJ2-3; D is perhaps TRBD1 (6 bases). Germline V gene lookup returns CDR1 MDHEN and CDR2 SYDVKM. The CDR3 length is 13 residues. Trimming took 10 bases from V and 4 from J, leaving 15 bases between them. DNA for the CDR3: TGTGCCACAGGGGACCCCCGCCCAGATACGCAGTATTTT. Amino acid sequence: CATGDPRPDTQYF. The full variable domain, completed using reference TRBV28 and TRBJ2-3, is DVKVTQSSRYLVKRTGEKVFLECVQDMDHENMFWYRQDPGLGLRLIYFSYDVKMKEKGDIPEGYSVSREKKERFSLILESASTNQTSMYLCATGDPRPDTQYFGPGTRLTVL.

This clonotype was recorded at least ten times. This chain joins TRBV20-1 and TRBJ1-6; D uncertain. The V end lost 6 bases, the J end lost 6 bases, and 15 bases lay between the germline ends. This CDR3 spans 14 amino acids. In germline, CDR1 is DFQATT, CDR2 SNEGSKA (reference sequence). The CDR3 here is CSAPRRRGNSPLHF. As DNA, the CDR3 is TGCAGTGCACCCCGACGGCGGGGTAATTCACCCCTCCACTTT.